This T cell receptor beta chain was identified during a study of cytomegalovirus exposure and HLA in healthy donors. The CDR3 spans 17 residues. The germline gives CDR1 LNHDA, CDR2 SQIVND (reference sequence). The V gene end was trimmed by 5 bases and the J gene end by 3 bases; junction bases not matched to a gene: 10. Only in-frame clones appear in the TCRdb table, and some are missing; sequencing was by immunoSEQ multiplex PCR. The sample shows about 130,000 clones, approximately 92% of them seen only once. The chain combines TRBV19 with TRBJ2-2; 9 nucleotides align to TRBD2. Input material: PBMCs. This sequence was found in a woman aged 18-30 years in good health and CMV-seronegative. The CDR3, as DNA: TGTGCCAGTAGTGGCCCTGCGGGGGGGCGGTACACCGGGGAGCTGTTTTTT. Its protein product is CASSGPAGGRYTGELFF.